The T cell receptor (beta chain) under discussion was sequenced for a study of cytomegalovirus exposure and HLA in healthy donors. Unmatched junction bases numbered 11, after V lost 3 bases and J lost 6 bases. The CDR3 has 15 residues. Germline assignment: CDR1 PRHDT and CDR2 FYEKMQ (reference sequence). Study-level findings and limits: The HLA-A and HLA-B alleles of most subjects were reportedly predicted accurately from TCR beta sequences. Cytomegalovirus-associated status was assigned to 150 to 200 TCR beta chains.

Donors were nominally healthy when sampled, though unrecorded immune exposures were likely. With respect to this clone: The antigen is unknown.

The study ran its PCR with 60 Vbeta and 13 Jbeta primers. The data were produced by immunoSEQ multiplex PCR, yet TCRdb's version contains in-frame clones alone and is incomplete. The sample carries more than 95,000 clones, approximately 82% recorded once. What was sequenced was PBMCs. The genes are TRBV13 and TRBJ2-7; 7 positions match TRBD1. The source of this sequence is a man aged 18 to 29 in good health and CMV-seropositive. CDR3 sequence (DNA): TGTGCCAGCAGCTTTTTGGCGACAGGGCTCGGCGAGCAGTACTTC. This encodes CASSFLATGLGEQYF.